Given below is one T cell receptor beta chain in context. Germline V gene data show CDR1 as SGHTS and CDR2 as YDEGEE. Unmatched junction bases numbered 11, after V lost 1 base and J lost 6 bases. The CDR3 runs to 17 residues. Measured with immunoSEQ multiplex PCR; TCRdb has only the in-frame clones, and not every one. The sample contains about 370,000 clones, about 90% of which appear only once. The sample originates from a study of blood T cell repertoires in COVID-19. Sequences were obtained from PBMCs or T cells enriched from blood (not recorded which). This sequence originates from a woman in her 30s who had recovered from COVID-19. V is TRBV5-8 and J is TRBJ2-3, with TRBD2 matching 10 bases. This CDR3 is CASSLSLIAGGPDTQYF. CDR3 DNA: TGTGCCAGCAGCTTGAGTCTTATAGCGGGGGGTCCGGATACGCAGTATTTT.